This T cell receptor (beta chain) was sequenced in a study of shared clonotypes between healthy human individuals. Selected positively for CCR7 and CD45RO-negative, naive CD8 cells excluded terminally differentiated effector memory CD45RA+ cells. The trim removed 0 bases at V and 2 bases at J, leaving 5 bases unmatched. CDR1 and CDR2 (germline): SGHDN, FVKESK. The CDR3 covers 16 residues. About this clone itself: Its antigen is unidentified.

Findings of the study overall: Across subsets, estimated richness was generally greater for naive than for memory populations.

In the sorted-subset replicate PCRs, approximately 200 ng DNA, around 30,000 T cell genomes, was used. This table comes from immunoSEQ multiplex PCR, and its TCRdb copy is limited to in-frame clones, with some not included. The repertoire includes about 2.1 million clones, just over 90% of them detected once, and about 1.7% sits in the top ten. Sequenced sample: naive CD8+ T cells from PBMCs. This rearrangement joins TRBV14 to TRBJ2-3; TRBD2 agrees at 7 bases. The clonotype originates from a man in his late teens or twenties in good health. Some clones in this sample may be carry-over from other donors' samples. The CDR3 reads CASSQELAVYTDTQYF. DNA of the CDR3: TGTGCCAGCAGCCAAGAGCTAGCGGTGTACACAGATACGCAGTATTTT.